This record looks at one TCR beta chain sequence and its context. Antigen: not known. The CDR3 end falls 3 residues outside the read, so it is completed with the germline J gene. Profiled with immunoSEQ multiplex PCR; TCRdb holds only in-frame clones, not every one. Found here are 35,000 to 50,000 clones, no singletons; the ten largest cover around 3%. CDR3 length: 13 residues. V lost 6 bases and J lost 5, with 8 bases in between. Germline V gene data show CDR1 as SNHLY and CDR2 as FYNNEI. This sample was included in a study of T cell clonality in common variable immunodeficiency. Regarding the study as a whole: CVID subjects had higher TCRbeta clonality than healthy controls, most marked in about a third. Reportedly, TCR beta sequences from common variable immunodeficiency showed fewer deletions and N-nucleotide insertions.

Each donor provided roughly 5 to 8 ml of heparinized whole blood. The receptor comes from a person aged 18 to 70 in good health. Material: peripheral blood mononuclear cells. The chain uses TRBV2 and TRBJ1-6; D gene uncertain. The CDR3 here is CASSTDNNSPLHF. Incomplete CDR3 DNA: TGTGCCAGCAGCACTGATAATAATTCACCC.